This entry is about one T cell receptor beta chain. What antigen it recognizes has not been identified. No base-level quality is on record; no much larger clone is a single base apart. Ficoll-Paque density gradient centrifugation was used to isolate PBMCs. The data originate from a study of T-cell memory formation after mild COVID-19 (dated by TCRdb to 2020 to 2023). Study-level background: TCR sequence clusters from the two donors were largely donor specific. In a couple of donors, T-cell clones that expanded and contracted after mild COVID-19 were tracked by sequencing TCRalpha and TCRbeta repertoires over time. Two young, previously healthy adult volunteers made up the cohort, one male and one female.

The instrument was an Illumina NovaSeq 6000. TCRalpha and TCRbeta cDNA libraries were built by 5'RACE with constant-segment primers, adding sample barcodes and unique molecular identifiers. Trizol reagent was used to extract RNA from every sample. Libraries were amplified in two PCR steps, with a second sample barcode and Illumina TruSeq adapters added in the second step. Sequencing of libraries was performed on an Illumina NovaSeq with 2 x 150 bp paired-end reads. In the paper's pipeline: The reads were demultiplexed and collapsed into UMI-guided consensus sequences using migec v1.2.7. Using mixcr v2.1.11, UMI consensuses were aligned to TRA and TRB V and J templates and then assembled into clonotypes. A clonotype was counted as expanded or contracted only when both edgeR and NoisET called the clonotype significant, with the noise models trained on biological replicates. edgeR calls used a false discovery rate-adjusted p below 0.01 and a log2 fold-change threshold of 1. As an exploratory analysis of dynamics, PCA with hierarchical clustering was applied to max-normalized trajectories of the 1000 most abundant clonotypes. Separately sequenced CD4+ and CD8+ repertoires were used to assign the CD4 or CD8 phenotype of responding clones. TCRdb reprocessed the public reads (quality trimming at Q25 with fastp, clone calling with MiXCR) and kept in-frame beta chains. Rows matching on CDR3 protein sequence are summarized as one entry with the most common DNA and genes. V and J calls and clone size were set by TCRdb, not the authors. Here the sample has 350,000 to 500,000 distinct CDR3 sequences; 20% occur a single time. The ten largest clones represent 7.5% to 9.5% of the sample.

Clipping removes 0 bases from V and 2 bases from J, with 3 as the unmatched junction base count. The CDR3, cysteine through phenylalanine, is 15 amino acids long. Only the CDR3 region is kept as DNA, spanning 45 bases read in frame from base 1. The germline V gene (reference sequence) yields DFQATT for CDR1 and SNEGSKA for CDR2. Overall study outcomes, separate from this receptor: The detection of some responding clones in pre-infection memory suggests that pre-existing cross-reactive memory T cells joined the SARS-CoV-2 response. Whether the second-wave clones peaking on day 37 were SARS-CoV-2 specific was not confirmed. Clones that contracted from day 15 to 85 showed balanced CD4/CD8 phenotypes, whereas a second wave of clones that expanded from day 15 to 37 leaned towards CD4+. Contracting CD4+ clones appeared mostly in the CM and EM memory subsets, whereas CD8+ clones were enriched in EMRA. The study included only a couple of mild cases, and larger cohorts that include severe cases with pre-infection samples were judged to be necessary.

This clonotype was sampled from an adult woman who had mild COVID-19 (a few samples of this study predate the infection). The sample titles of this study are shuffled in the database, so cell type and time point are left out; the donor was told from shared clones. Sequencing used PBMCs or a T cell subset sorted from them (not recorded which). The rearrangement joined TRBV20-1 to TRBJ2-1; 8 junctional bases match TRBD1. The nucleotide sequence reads TGCAGTGCTAGAGACCGGGACAGGACCTACAATGAGCAGTTCTTC. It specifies CSARDRDRTYNEQFF.